This T cell receptor beta chain derives from a study of vaccination and CD4 T cells after COVID-19. As to treatment: roughly 10-day PBMC culture with coronavirus spike peptide pools or control peptides (ViraFEST assay). V was cut by 7 bases and J by 2 bases, with 14 bases left in between. Per the germline V gene, CDR1 is MDHEN and CDR2 is SYDVKM. This CDR3 has 15 residues. Once obtained from cultured CD4+ T cells, the DNA was sequenced using the Oncomine TCR Beta short-read assay. Using its own MiXCR run on the PCR reads, TCRdb lists one record per CDR3 protein. The sample has tens of thousands of distinct CDR3 sequences, around a third seen once. To note about this clonotype: Its antigen is as yet unknown.

The sequence was collected from a human donor with COVID-19. Source material: cultured CD4+ T cells from blood. The rearrangement links TRBV28 to TRBJ1-4, with D maybe TRBD1 (6 bases). In nucleotides, the CDR3 is TGTGCCAGCAAAGGCAGGGGAAGCACTAATGAAAAACTGTTTTTT. This sequence encodes CASKGRGSTNEKLFF.